The next 30 T cell receptor beta chains were all read from a single sample in a study of T cell responses to AZD1222 COVID-19 vaccine. Profiling relied on immunoSEQ multiplex PCR, and the TCRdb table lists in-frame clones only, not all of them. The repertoire holds approximately 50,000 clones, 85% to 90% seen once, with about 21% in the top ten. The material sequenced was peripheral blood, taken on day 0 of MenACWY control vaccination. The source of these receptors is an adult in good health.

The rearrangement uses TRBV28 and TRBJ2-4; D is perhaps TRBD1 (6 bases). Germline V gene sequence: CDR1 MDHEN, CDR2 SYDVKM. CDR3 length: 12 amino acids. Trimming removed 10 bases from V and 6 bases from J, with 13 bases in between. CDR3 nucleotide sequence: TGTGCCACCGGACAGCAAGTAAACATTCAGTACTTC. It encodes CATGQQVNIQYF.

This sequence joins TRBV5-1 and TRBJ2-5; TRBD1 agrees at 7 bases. From germline, CDR1 is SGHRS and CDR2 YFSETQ. The CDR3 contains 14 residues. The V segment lost 5 bases and the J segment 1 base; nucleotides outside the gene matches: 5. This CDR3 is CASRLDRVQETQYF. The CDR3 DNA sequence: TGCGCCAGCAGACTTGACAGGGTCCAAGAGACCCAGTACTTC.

The chain is built from TRBV2 and TRBJ2-2; possible D gene TRBD2, 5 bases. In germline, CDR1 is SNHLY, CDR2 FYNNEI. The V and J ends lost 2 bases and 6 bases respectively, with 7 bases between them. This CDR3 has 13 amino acids. The CDR3 DNA reads TGTGCCAGCAGTGAATTACTAGCCGGGGAGCTGTTTTTT. Its protein product is CASSELLAGELFF.

V usage is TRBV6-2 or TRBV6-3 and J usage is TRBJ2-7, with D perhaps given as TRBD1 or TRBD2 (5 bases each). V gave up 2 bases and J gave up 2 bases, with 13 bases separating them. Germline CDR1 is MNHEY and CDR2 is SVGEGT. The CDR3 is 15 amino acids. Here the CDR3 reads CASSYLDWGTYEQYF. DNA of the CDR3: TGTGCCAGCAGTTACCTCGACTGGGGGACCTACGAGCAGTACTTC.

This rearrangement joins TRBV10-1 to TRBJ1-2, with D uncertain. The CDR3 length is 12 residues. The germline V gene has CDR1 WNHNN and CDR2 SYGVQD (reference sequence). V lost 3 bases and J lost 4, with 6 bases in between. CDR3 region: CASSDSSYGYTF. CDR3 sequence (DNA): TGCGCCAGCAGTGACAGTTCCTATGGCTACACCTTC.

V usage is TRBV11-1 and J usage is TRBJ2-7; D unclear. The length of the CDR3 is 15 residues. Germline values: CDR1 SGHAT, CDR2 FQDESV (reference sequence). Trimming stripped 5 bases from V and 0 bases from J, with 14 bases between. CDR3 coding DNA: TGTGCCAGCAGCGCGCGTCAACTCCGCTCCTACGAGCAGTACTTC. Translation gives CASSARQLRSYEQYF.

The gene calls are TRBV7-8 and TRBJ2-7; 14 positions match TRBD2. Losses at the gene ends were 5 bases for V and 5 bases for J; bases not matched to a gene: 17. Germline CDR1 reads SGHVS; CDR2 reads FQNEAQ. CDR3 length: 19 amino acids. The CDR3 DNA sequence: TGTGCCAGCAGCAACCGCTTCGGGACTAGCGGGAGAACCCTCGACGAGCAGTACTTC. It codes for CASSNRFGTSGRTLDEQYF.

The sample holds many counts of this clone. This CDR3 is CASSHSGTDYYNSPLHF. Written as DNA, the CDR3 is TGCGCCAGCAGCCATTCCGGGACAGATTATTATAATTCACCCCTCCACTTT. The V gene is TRBV4-1, the J gene TRBJ1-6; 7 bases are shared with TRBD1. The CDR3 runs to 17 residues. From germline, CDR1 is MGHRA and CDR2 YSYEKL. V shed 3 bases, J shed 4 bases, and the junction held 9 bases outside the gene matches.

This clone was observed a single time. The chain employs TRBV10-3 and TRBJ2-1; 7 bases are shared with TRBD1. V lost 5 bases, J lost 3 bases, and 4 bases stayed unmatched. The CDR3 contains 14 residues. The germline CDR1 and CDR2 sequences are ENHRY and SYGVKD. CDR3 nucleotide sequence: TGTGCCATCAGTCCGGGACAGAACTACAATGAGCAGTTCTTC. Translated, it gives CAISPGQNYNEQFF.

The CDR3 reads CASSLYPPGQGRLDEKLFF. DNA of the CDR3: TGTGCCAGCAGTTTATACCCGCCGGGACAGGGACGTCTAGATGAAAAACTGTTTTTT. This sequence joins TRBV27 and TRBJ1-4; 9 positions agree with TRBD1. CDR1 is MNHEY, CDR2 SMNVEV, per germline (reference sequence). CDR3 length equals 19 residues. Unmatched junction bases numbered 15, after V lost 1 base and J lost 6 bases.

This sequence joins TRBV4-1 and TRBJ2-6; no clear D gene. Germline V gene sequence: CDR1 MGHRA, CDR2 YSYEKL. V lost 6 bases and J lost 2, with 5 bases in between. This CDR3 has 13 amino acids. This CDR3 is CASRAAGANVLTF. The DNA of the CDR3 is TGCGCCAGCAGGGCGGCTGGGGCCAACGTCCTGACTTTC.

V usage is TRBV13 and J usage is TRBJ2-3; 8 bases agree with TRBD1. CDR1 is PRHDT and CDR2 is FYEKMQ in the germline V gene (reference sequence). The CDR3 covers 15 residues. The ends lost 5 bases at V and 2 bases at J; junction bases unmatched: 6. The chain's CDR3 is CASSPGTGVTDTQYF. For the CDR3, the DNA is TGTGCCAGCAGCCCCGGGACAGGAGTCACAGATACGCAGTATTTT.

The V and J genes are TRBV5-1 and TRBJ1-5; perhaps TRBD1 as D (5 bases). Germline CDR1 is SGHRS and CDR2 is YFSETQ. Trimming cost V 4 bases and J 3 bases, with 8 bases left between them. This CDR3 spans 13 amino acids. The CDR3 sequence: CASSPDTNQPQHF. CDR3 nucleotide sequence: TGCGCCAGCAGCCCGGACACCAATCAGCCCCAGCATTTT. The full variable domain, completed using reference TRBV5-1 and TRBJ1-5, is KAGVTQTPRYLIKTRGQQVTLSCSPISGHRSVSWYQQTPGQGLQFLFEYFSETQRNKGNFPGRFSGRQFSNSRSEMNVSTLELGDSALYLCASSPDTNQPQHFGDGTRLSIL.

This rearrangement joins TRBV25-1 to TRBJ1-4; D gene unclear. Germline assignment: CDR1 MGHDK and CDR2 SYGVNS. Trimming removed 4 bases at V and 7 bases at J, with 13 bases between. This CDR3 spans 14 amino acids. The CDR3 DNA is TGTGCCAGCAGTGTTGGAAGAGGAGGTGAAAAACTGTTTTTT. It translates to CASSVGRGGEKLFF.

The chain is built from TRBV7-2 and TRBJ2-5; no clear D gene. This CDR3 spans 11 amino acids. Trimming took 8 bases from V and 7 from J, leaving 11 bases between them. The germline gives CDR1 SGHTA, CDR2 FQGNSA. DNA for the CDR3: TGTGCCAGCCGGAGTTGGAGGACCCAGTACTTC. This gives the protein CASRSWRTQYF.

In DNA form, the CDR3 reads TGTGTTTCGACAGGTTGGGGCTATGGCTACACCTTC. Protein product: CVSTGWGYGYTF. The rearrangement uses TRBV19 and TRBJ1-2, with D tentatively TRBD1 (6 bases). The CDR3 is made up of 12 amino acids. Germline-derived CDR1 and CDR2 are LNHDA and SQIVND (reference sequence). The variable domain in full, with the rest retrieved from reference TRBV19 and TRBJ1-2, is DGGITQSPKYLFRKEGQNVTLSCEQNLNHDAMYWYRQDPGQGLRLIYYSQIVNDFQKGDIAEGYSVSREKKESFPLTVTSAQKNPTAFYLCVSTGWGYGYTFGSGTRLTVV.

This sequence joins TRBV2 and TRBJ2-7; 9 bases match TRBD2. The CDR3 covers 16 residues. In germline, CDR1 is SNHLY, CDR2 FYNNEI. V dropped 4 bases and J dropped 1; count of bases not matched to a gene: 8. The CDR3 DNA reads as TGTGCCAGCAGTGCCAGGTTGCTAGCGGGGTCCTACGAGCAGTACTTC. Translation: CASSARLLAGSYEQYF.

This chain joins TRBV7-6 and TRBJ1-2; possible D gene TRBD1, 6 bases. The germline CDR1 and CDR2 sequences are SGHVS and FNYEAQ. The V and J ends lost 1 base and 4 bases respectively, with 13 bases between them. The CDR3 sequence is 15 residues long. This CDR3 reads CASSLEPGDIYGYTF. CDR3 DNA sequence: TGTGCCAGCAGCTTAGAGCCAGGGGACATCTATGGCTACACCTTC.

The J gene is TRBJ1-4, the V gene TRBV7-9; a weak D match, TRBD1 (6 bases). From germline, CDR1 is SEHNR and CDR2 FQNEAQ (reference sequence). The CDR3 spans 16 residues. With 0 bases removed from V and 0 bases from J, the gap between germline ends came to 8 bases. The CDR3 coding sequence is TGTGCCAGCAGCTTAGCCGGACAGACAACTAATGAAAAACTGTTTTTT. It translates to CASSLAGQTTNEKLFF. Complete variable domain (other parts from reference TRBV7-9 and TRBJ1-4): DTGVSQNPRHKITKRGQNVTFRCDPISEHNRLYWYRQTLGQGPEFLTYFQNEAQLEKSRLLSDRFSAERPKGSFSTLEIQRTEQGDSAMYLCASSLAGQTTNEKLFFGSGTQLSVL.

This sequence joins TRBV27 and TRBJ1-5; D not resolved. Germline V CDR1 and CDR2: MNHEY, SMNVEV (reference sequence). The V end lost 5 bases, the J end lost 0 bases, and 20 bases lay between the germline ends. CDR3 length: 18 residues. The CDR3, as DNA: TGTGCCAGCAGTCCCTTCAATAGGTGGGAAGTTAGCAATCAGCCCCAGCATTTT. Encoded protein: CASSPFNRWEVSNQPQHF.

V is TRBV29-1 and J is TRBJ2-7; D perhaps matches TRBD1 (7 bases). Germline V lookup: CDR1 SQVTM, CDR2 ANQGSEA. There are 12 residues in the CDR3. V was clipped by 4 bases and J by 6 bases, with 13 bases between them. CDR3 DNA sequence: TGCAGCGTTGTCAGGGGGGCCCTCGAGCAGTACTTC. As protein: CSVVRGALEQYF.

The rearrangement links TRBV28 to TRBJ1-2; 8 positions agree with TRBD1. The junction had 13 bases not matched to a gene; V was cut back by 5 bases and J by 8 bases. Germline assignment: CDR1 MDHEN and CDR2 SYDVKM. CDR3 size: 15 residues. The CDR3 DNA follows: TGTGCCAGCAGTACCAACGTCGGACAGGGCGGGGGCTACACCTTC. This codes for CASSTNVGQGGGYTF.

The V gene is TRBV5-1, the J gene TRBJ2-5; D perhaps matches TRBD2 (6 bases). The germline CDR1 and CDR2 sequences are SGHRS and YFSETQ. Trimming removed 0 bases at V and 2 bases at J, with 11 bases between. This CDR3 spans 15 amino acids. CDR3 region: CASSLARDWQETQYF. CDR3 DNA sequence: TGCGCCAGCAGCTTGGCCCGGGACTGGCAAGAGACCCAGTACTTC.

The V and J genes are TRBV7-2 and TRBJ2-3; TRBD2 might be the D (6 bases). Germline CDR1 and CDR2: SGHTA and FQGNSA. The CDR3 runs 16 residues. The germline V and J ends were trimmed by 2 bases and 3 bases, with 15 bases remaining between them. The CDR3 sequence: CASSLRAGRGTDTQYF. The CDR3 bases are TGTGCCAGCAGCTTACGGGCAGGGCGGGGAACAGATACGCAGTATTTT.

The V call is TRBV6-1, the J call TRBJ1-1; no clear D gene. The CDR3 length is 14 residues. The germline V and J ends were trimmed by 2 bases and 1 base, with 8 bases remaining between them. The germline CDR1 and CDR2 sequences are MNHNS and SASEGT. CDR3 in DNA: TGTGCCAGCAGTGAACCAAGGCGGAACACTGAAGCTTTCTTT. Its protein product is CASSEPRRNTEAFF.

The V gene is TRBV27, the J gene TRBJ1-5; TRBD1 might be the D (6 bases). V was pared by 5 bases and J by 4 bases, with 12 bases between. Germline CDR1 and CDR2: MNHEY and SMNVEV (reference sequence). The CDR3 has 14 amino acids. This CDR3 is CASSAGTYNQPQHF. As DNA, the CDR3 is TGTGCCAGCAGTGCAGGGACATATAATCAGCCCCAGCATTTT.

This clone was picked up one time. V and J are TRBV25-1 and TRBJ1-5, with D maybe TRBD1 (6 bases). The CDR3 is 14 residues long. CDR1 MGHDK and CDR2 SYGVNS come from the germline V gene. The V and J ends lost 4 bases and 1 base respectively, with 8 bases between them. CDR3 coding DNA: TGTGCCAGCAGTGGGACAGAGAGCAATCAGCCCCAGCATTTT. Protein product: CASSGTESNQPQHF. The variable domain in full, with the rest retrieved from reference TRBV25-1 and TRBJ1-5, is EADIYQTPRYLVIGTGKKITLECSQTMGHDKMYWYQQDPGMELHLIHYSYGVNSTEKGDLSSESTVSRIRTEHFPLTLESARPSHTSQYLCASSGTESNQPQHFGDGTRLSIL.

The CDR3 reads CASSLILNTEAFF. CDR3 in DNA: TGCGCCAGCAGCTTGATTTTGAACACTGAAGCTTTCTTT. V gene TRBV5-1 combines with J gene TRBJ1-1; D gene ambiguous. The CDR3 loop spans 13 amino acids. The ends were cut back, 1 base at V and 0 bases at J, with 4 bases in the middle. The germline CDR1 and CDR2 sequences are SGHRS and YFSETQ.

This chain connects TRBV5-1 to TRBJ1-2; D perhaps matches TRBD1 (5 bases). CDR1 SGHRS and CDR2 YFSETQ come from the germline V gene. V lost 1 base and J 4 bases, leaving 14 bases between the germline ends. The CDR3 length is 15 residues. In DNA form, the CDR3 reads TGCGCCAGCAGCTTGCAGGGCGACTCAAGCTATGGCTACACCTTC. The encoded protein is CASSLQGDSSYGYTF.

The chain couples TRBV6-2 or TRBV6-3 to TRBJ2-2; 10 nucleotides align to TRBD2. Germline loops: CDR1 MNHEY, CDR2 SVGEGT. CDR3 length equals 18 residues. The junction had 10 bases not matched to a gene; V was cut back by 4 bases and J by 2 bases. CDR3 in amino acids: CASSLSRLAGANTGELFF. As DNA, the CDR3 is TGTGCCAGCAGTTTATCCCGACTAGCGGGCGCAAACACCGGGGAGCTGTTTTTT.